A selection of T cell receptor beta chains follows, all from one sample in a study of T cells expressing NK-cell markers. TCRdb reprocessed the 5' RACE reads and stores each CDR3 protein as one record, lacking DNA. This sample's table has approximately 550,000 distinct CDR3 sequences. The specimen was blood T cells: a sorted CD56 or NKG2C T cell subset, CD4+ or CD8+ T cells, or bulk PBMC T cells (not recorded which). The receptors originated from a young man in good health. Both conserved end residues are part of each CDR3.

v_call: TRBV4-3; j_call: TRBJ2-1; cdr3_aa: CASSQEGAGVSYNEQFF
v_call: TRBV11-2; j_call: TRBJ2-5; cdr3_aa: CASSLRAARGTQETQYF
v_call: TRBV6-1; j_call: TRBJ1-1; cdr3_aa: CASSDDWSSRNTEAFF
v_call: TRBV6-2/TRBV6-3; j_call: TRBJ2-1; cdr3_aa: CASSLGQGGTYNEQFF
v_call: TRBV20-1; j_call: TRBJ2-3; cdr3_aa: CSAIPPELTDTQYF
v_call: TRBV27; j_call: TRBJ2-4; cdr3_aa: CASSSSGRLGDEYF
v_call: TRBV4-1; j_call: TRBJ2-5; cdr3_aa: CASSQRPQAAITQETQYF
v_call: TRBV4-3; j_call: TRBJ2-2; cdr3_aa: CASSQDTGGNTGELFF
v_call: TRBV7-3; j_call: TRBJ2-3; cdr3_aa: CASSLTSGRAGTDTQYF
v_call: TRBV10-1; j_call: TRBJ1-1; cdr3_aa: CASREDSTMNTEAFF
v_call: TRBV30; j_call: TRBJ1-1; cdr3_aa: CAWKEGDTEAFF
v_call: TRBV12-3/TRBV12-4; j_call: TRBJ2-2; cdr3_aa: CASKGGLAAGELFF
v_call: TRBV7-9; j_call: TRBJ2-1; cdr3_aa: CASSFQTLAEQFF
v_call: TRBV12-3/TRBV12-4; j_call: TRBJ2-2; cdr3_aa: CASSPLSGSRTGELFF
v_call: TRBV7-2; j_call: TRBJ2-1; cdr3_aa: CASSLVGRDHNEQFF
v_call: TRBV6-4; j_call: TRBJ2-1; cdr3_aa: CASSEGTSLYNEQFF
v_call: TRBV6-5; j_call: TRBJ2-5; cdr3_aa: CASSYQERGQGIETQYF
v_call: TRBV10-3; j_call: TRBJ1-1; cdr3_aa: CAIIQDRENTEAFF
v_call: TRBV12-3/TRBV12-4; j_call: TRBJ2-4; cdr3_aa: CASSLRVAAKNIQYF
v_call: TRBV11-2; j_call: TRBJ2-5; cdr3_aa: CASSLDPSRVETQYF
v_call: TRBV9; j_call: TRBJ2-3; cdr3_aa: CASSLQTHTDTQYF
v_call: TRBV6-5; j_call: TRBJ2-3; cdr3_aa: CASRLRETDTQYF
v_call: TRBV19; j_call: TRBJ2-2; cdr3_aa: CATLTGANTGELFF
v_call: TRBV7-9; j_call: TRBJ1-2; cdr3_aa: CASSSDMGRQVDYGYTF
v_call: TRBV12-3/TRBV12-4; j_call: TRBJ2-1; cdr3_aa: CASSARYEQFF
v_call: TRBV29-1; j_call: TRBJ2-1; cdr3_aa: CSVGTSGKYNEQFF
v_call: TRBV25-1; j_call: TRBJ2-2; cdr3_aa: CASSVGQGTGELFF
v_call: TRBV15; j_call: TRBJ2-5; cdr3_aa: CATSRGGLGGPQQETQYF
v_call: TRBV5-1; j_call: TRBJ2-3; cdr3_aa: CASSDRGPRTDTQYF
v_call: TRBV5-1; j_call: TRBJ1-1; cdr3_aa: CASSAIQGLNTEAFF
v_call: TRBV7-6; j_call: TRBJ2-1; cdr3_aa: CASSSRLGNEQFF
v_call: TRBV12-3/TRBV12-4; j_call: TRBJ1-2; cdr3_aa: CASSPSSGGYYGYTF
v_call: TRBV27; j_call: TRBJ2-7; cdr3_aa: CASSFEGRALDQQYF
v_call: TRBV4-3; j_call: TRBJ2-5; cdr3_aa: CASSSGLRAQETQYF
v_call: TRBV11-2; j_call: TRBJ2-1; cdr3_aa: CASSPLGGNEQFF
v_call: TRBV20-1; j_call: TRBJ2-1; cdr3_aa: CSAPNPGLRNNEQFF
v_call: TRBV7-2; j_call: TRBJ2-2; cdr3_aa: CASSLSTGVFGELFF
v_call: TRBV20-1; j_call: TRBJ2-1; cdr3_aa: CSATRTSGRVNSYNEQFF
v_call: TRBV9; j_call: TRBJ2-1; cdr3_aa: CASSVVSGWGAEQFF
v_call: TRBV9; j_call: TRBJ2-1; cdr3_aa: CASSSGSSTGEQFF
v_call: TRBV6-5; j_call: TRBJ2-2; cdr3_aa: CASSYLAGATGELFF
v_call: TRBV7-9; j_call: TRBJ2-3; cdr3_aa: CASSRPGLRTDTQYF
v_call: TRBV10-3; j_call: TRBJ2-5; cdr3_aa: CAISRTDQETQYF
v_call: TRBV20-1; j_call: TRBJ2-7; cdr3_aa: CSASAGTSGPEQYF
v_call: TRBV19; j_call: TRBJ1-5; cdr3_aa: CASRLSLDSPNQPQHF
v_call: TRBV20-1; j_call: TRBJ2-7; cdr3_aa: CSARRDSYEQYF
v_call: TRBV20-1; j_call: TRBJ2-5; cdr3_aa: CSAKGASGRPALQETQYF